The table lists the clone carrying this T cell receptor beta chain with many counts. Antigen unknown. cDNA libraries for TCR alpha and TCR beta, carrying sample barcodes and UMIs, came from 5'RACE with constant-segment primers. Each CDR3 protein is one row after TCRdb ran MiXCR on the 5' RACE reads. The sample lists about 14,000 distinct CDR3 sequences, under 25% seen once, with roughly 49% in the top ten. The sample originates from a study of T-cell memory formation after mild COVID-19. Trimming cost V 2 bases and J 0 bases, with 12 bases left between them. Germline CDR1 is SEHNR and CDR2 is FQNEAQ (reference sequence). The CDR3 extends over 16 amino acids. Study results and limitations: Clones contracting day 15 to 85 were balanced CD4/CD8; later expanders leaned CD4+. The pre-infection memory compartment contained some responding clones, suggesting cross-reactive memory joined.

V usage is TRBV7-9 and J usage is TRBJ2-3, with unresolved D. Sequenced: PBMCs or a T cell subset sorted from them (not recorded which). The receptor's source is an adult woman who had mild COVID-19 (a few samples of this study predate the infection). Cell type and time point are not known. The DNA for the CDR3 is TGTGCCAGCAGCTTATTAGGCGCCGGGAGCACAGATACGCAGTATTTT. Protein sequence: CASSLLGAGSTDTQYF.